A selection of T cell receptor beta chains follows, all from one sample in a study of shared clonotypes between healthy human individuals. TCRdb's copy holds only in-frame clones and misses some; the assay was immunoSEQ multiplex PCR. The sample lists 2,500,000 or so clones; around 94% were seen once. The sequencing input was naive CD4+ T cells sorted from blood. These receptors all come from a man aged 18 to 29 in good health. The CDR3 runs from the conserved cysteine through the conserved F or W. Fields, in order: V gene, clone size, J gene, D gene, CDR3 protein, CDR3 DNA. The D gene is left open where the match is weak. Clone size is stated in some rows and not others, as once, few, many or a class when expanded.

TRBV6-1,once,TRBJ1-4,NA,CASTRGAYYEKLFF,TGTGCCAGCACAAGGGGGGCTTATTATGAAAAACTGTTTTTT
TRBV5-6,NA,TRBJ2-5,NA,CASSKATGGRQETQYF,TGTGCCAGCAGCAAAGCAACTGGCGGGCGGCAAGAGACCCAGTACTTC
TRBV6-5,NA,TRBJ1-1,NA,CASSYSIYTDTEAFF,TGTGCCAGCAGTTACTCGATTTACACAGACACTGAAGCTTTCTTT
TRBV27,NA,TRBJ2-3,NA,CASSLSMSLTDTQYF,TGTGCCAGCAGTTTATCGATGAGCCTCACAGATACGCAGTATTTT
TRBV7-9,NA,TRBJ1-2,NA,CASSLGGKAGAYTF,TGTGCCAGCAGCTTGGGGGGGAAAGCTGGAGCCTACACCTTC
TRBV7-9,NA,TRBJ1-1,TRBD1,CASSLWTGNTEAFF,TGTGCCAGCAGCTTGTGGACAGGTAACACTGAAGCTTTCTTT
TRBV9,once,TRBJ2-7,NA,CASSVAPGSSYEQYF,TGTGCCAGCAGCGTAGCCCCAGGTAGCTCCTACGAGCAGTACTTC
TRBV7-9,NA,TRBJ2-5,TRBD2,CASSFVGTAGGQETQYF,TGTGCCAGCAGCTTTGTAGGAACAGCGGGAGGGCAAGAGACCCAGTACTTC
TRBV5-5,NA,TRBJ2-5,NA,CASSLGSRETQYF,TGTGCCAGCAGCTTGGGGTCCCGAGAGACCCAGTACTTC
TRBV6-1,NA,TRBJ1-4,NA,CASSGPPPEKLFF,TGTGCCAGCAGTGGACCTCCTCCTGAAAAACTGTTTTTT
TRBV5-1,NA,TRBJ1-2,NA,CASSLEGRANYGYTF,TGCGCCAGCAGCTTGGAGGGGAGAGCTAACTATGGCTACACCTTC
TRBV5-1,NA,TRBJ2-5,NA,CASSAGNPTQETQYF,TGCGCCAGCAGCGCCGGGAACCCTACCCAAGAGACCCAGTACTTC
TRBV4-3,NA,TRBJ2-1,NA,CASSQGAPRGGYNEQFF,TGCGCCAGCAGCCAAGGAGCCCCCAGGGGAGGGTACAATGAGCAGTTCTTC
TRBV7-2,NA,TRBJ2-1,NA,CASSLGRTRLGEQFF,TGTGCCAGCAGCTTAGGGAGGACTCGACTTGGAGAGCAGTTCTTC
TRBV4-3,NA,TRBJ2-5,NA,CASSHARLLEGPQETQYF,TGCGCCAGCAGCCATGCTCGACTCCTTGAGGGGCCCCAAGAGACCCAGTACTTC
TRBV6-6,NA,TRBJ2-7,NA,CASSYSIRGGQNEQYF,TGTGCCAGCAGTTACTCGATAAGGGGGGGCCAGAACGAGCAGTACTTC
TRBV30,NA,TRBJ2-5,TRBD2,CAWSGTLAGECYF,TGTGCCTGGAGTGGGACCCTAGCGGGAGAATGCTACTTC
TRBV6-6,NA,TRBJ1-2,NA,CASTLESYGYTF,TGTGCCAGCACCCTTGAGTCCTATGGCTACACCTTC
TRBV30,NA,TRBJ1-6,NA,CAWTADQGFYNSPLHF,TGTGCCTGGACCGCTGACCAGGGGTTCTATAATTCACCCCTCCACTTT
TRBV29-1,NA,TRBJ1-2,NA,CSDGVTGGTNYGYTF,TGCAGCGACGGGGTCACGGGGGGTACTAACTATGGCTACACCTTC
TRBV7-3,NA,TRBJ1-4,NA,CASSLGPGAEKLFF,TGTGCCAGCAGCTTAGGTCCAGGGGCCGAAAAACTGTTTTTT
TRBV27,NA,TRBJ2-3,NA,CASPKGTQSTDTQYF,TGTGCCAGCCCTAAGGGGACCCAGTCAACAGATACGCAGTATTTT
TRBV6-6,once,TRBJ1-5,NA,CASSYGPDSNQPQHF,TGTGCCAGCAGTTACGGTCCCGATAGCAATCAGCCCCAGCATTTT
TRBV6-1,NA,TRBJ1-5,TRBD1,CASTGGQPQHF,TGTGCCAGCACAGGGGGTCAGCCCCAGCATTTT
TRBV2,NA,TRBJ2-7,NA,CASSLRGLPGSYEQYF,TGTGCCAGCAGCCTCAGGGGACTCCCGGGATCCTACGAGCAGTACTTC
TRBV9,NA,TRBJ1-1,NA,CASSPSPGGNTEAFF,TGTGCCAGCAGCCCCTCCCCCGGGGGGAACACTGAAGCTTTCTTT
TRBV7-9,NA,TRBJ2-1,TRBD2,CASSLLRGGRIGSYNEQFF,TGTGCCAGCAGCTTGCTCCGTGGCGGGAGGATTGGGTCCTACAATGAGCAGTTCTTC
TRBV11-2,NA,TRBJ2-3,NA,CASSFLTEDTQYF,TGTGCCAGCAGCTTCCTCACCGAGGATACGCAGTATTTT
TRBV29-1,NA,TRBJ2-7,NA,CSVEWSDSYEQYF,TGCAGCGTTGAGTGGTCCGACTCCTACGAGCAGTACTTC
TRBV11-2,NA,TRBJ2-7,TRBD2,CASSPRLAGGAYEQYF,TGTGCCAGCAGCCCTCGACTAGCGGGAGGTGCCTACGAGCAGTACTTC
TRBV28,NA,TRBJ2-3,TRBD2,CASTSGGGKDTQYF,TGTGCCAGCACTAGCGGGGGGGGAAAAGATACGCAGTATTTT
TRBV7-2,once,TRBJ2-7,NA,CASSFGGDSYEQYF,TGTGCCAGCAGCTTTGGGGGCGACTCCTACGAGCAGTACTTC
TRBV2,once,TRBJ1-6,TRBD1,CASRDRDRLNSPLHF,TGTGCCAGCCGTGATCGGGACAGGCTTAATTCACCCCTCCACTTT
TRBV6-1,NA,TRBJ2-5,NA,CASRRQLLQEETQYF,TGTGCCAGCAGAAGGCAATTGCTGCAGGAAGAGACCCAGTACTTC
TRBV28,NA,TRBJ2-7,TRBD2,CASSLMGGSSYEQYF,TGTGCCAGCAGTTTAATGGGGGGGAGTTCCTACGAGCAGTACTTC
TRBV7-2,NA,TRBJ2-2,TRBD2,CASSPGGLAGTTGELFF,TGTGCCAGCAGCCCCGGAGGACTAGCGGGAACCACCGGGGAGCTGTTTTTT
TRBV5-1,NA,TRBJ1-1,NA,CASSPRYGAEAFF,TGCGCCAGCAGCCCCCGATACGGGGCCGAAGCTTTCTTT
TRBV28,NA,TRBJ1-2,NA,CASSQDGWGYTF,TGTGCCAGCAGCCAGGATGGGTGGGGCTACACCTTC
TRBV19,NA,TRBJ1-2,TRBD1,CASSLTGGERHGYTF,TGTGCCAGTAGTCTTACAGGGGGCGAGCGGCATGGCTACACCTTC
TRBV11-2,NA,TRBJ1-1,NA,CASSSGANTEAFF,TGTGCCAGCAGCTCAGGGGCGAACACTGAAGCTTTCTTT
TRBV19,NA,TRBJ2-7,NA,CASSYAAGTGTYEQYF,TGTGCCAGTAGTTACGCGGCGGGTACAGGGACCTACGAGCAGTACTTC
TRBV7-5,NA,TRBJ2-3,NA,CARSSGQGLTDTQYF,TGTGCCAGAAGCTCAGGACAGGGGCTCACAGATACGCAGTATTTT
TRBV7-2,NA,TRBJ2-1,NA,CASSSSRSSYNEQFF,TGTGCCAGCAGCTCCTCTAGGTCCTCCTACAATGAGCAGTTCTTC
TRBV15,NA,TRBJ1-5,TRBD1,CATSPDRDGGYQSQHF,TGTGCCACCAGCCCGGACAGGGACGGGGGGTATCAGTCCCAGCATTTT
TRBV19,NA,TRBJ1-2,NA,CASKGLLGASSNYGYTF,TGTGCCAGTAAGGGCCTCCTGGGGGCAAGCTCTAACTATGGCTACACCTTC
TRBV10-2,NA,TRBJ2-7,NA,CASSEGRLPHF,TGCGCCAGCAGTGAAGGCAGGTTGCCGCACTTC
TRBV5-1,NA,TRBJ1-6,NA,CASSLETVNNSPLHF,TGCGCCAGCAGCTTGGAAACAGTAAATAATTCACCCCTCCACTTT
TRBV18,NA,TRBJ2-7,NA,CASSPPGGVGHEQYF,TGTGCCAGCTCACCACCGGGCGGTGTAGGTCACGAGCAGTACTTC
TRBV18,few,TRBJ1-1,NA,CASSPQENTEAFF,TGTGCCAGCTCACCCCAGGAGAACACTGAAGCTTTCTTT
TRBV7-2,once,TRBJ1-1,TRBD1,CASRGQGNTEAFF,TGTGCCAGCAGGGGACAGGGAAACACTGAAGCTTTCTTT
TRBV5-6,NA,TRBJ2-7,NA,CASSLRGMGEQYF,TGTGCCAGCAGCTTGAGAGGGATGGGCGAGCAGTACTTC
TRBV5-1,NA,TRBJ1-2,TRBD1,CASSLDRGDDGYTF,TGCGCCAGCAGCTTGGACAGGGGGGATGATGGCTACACCTTC
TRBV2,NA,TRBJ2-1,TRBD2,CASKLAGTYNEQFF,TGTGCCAGCAAACTAGCGGGAACTTACAATGAGCAGTTCTTC